A selection of T cell receptor beta chains follows, all from one sample in a study of shared clonotypes between healthy human individuals. Measured with immunoSEQ multiplex PCR; TCRdb has only the in-frame clones, and not every one. The sample holds roughly 480,000 clones, approximately 79% seen once. The sequenced material came from PBMCs. These receptors came from a woman aged 40 to 50 in good health. Some clones in this sample may be carry-over from other donors' samples. CDR3s include the opening cysteine and the closing phenylalanine or tryptophan. D genes are given only for firm matches. The size entry is marked missing in some rows and otherwise reads once, few, many or a size class.

clone size	D gene	J gene	V gene	CDR3 DNA	CDR3 protein
-	TRBD1	TRBJ1-4	TRBV6-1	TGTGCCAGCAGTGAAGGGGACGGACCCAGGGGGATGTTTTTT	CASSEGDGPRGMFF
-	-	TRBJ2-3	TRBV27	TGTGCCAGCAGACAAACAGATACGCTGTATTTT	CASRQTDTLYF
-	-	TRBJ2-2	TRBV6-5	TGTGCCAGCACGGTCGGCCTGCGGGGCACCGGGGAGCTGTTTTTT	CASTVGLRGTGELFF
few	-	TRBJ2-7	TRBV5-1	TGCGCCAGCAGCTTGGAGGGCAGTAACTACGAGCAGTACTTC	CASSLEGSNYEQYF
-	-	TRBJ2-2	TRBV5-1	TGCGCCAGCTCGGTCACGGGGCAGGGGAACGCCGGGGAGCTGTTTTTT	CASSVTGQGNAGELFF
-	-	TRBJ2-7	TRBV6-1	TGTGCCAGCAGGGACGGGTGGGGTCGCGAGCAGTACTTC	CASRDGWGREQYF
-	-	TRBJ2-1	TRBV15	TGTGCCACCAAAAGAAGCGGACTCAGCTCCTACAATGAGCAGTTCTTC	CATKRSGLSSYNEQFF
-	-	TRBJ2-7	TRBV2	TGTGCCAGCAGTGATGGGAGTACCTACGAGCAGTACTTC	CASSDGSTYEQYF
-	-	TRBJ2-4	TRBV7-8	TGTGCCAGCAGCTTAGTTACAGGTGGTGACATTCAGTACTTC	CASSLVTGGDIQYF
-	TRBD1	TRBJ2-7	TRBV28	TGTGCCAGCATGGAGACAGGGGTAGAGCAGTACTTC	CASMETGVEQYF
-	-	TRBJ2-3	TRBV18	TGTGCCAGCTCACCACCTTCATGGGATACGCAGTATTTT	CASSPPSWDTQYF
once	-	TRBJ1-1	TRBV6-4	TGTGCCAGCAGTGACTTAAAGGGCTCTGAAGCTTTCTTT	CASSDLKGSEAFF
-	-	TRBJ2-3	TRBV28	TGTGCCAGCAGCCCCGCCGGGACCCACCTTAGCACAGATACGCAGTATTTT	CASSPAGTHLSTDTQYF
-	-	TRBJ1-3	TRBV7-6	TGTGCCAGCAGCTCCCCCGGGAGGGAGCGGGTAAACACCATATATTTT	CASSSPGRERVNTIYF
-	-	TRBJ2-5	TRBV21-1	TGTGCCAGCAGCAAAGGGGGTGGTACCCAGTACTTC	CASSKGGGTQYF
once	TRBD2	TRBJ2-1	TRBV20-1	TGCAGTGCCACACTAGCGGAGCAGTTCTTC	CSATLAEQFF
-	-	TRBJ1-1	TRBV15	TGTGCCACCAGCAGAGCGATGTACCAGCGGGCTTTCTTT	CATSRAMYQRAFF
-	-	TRBJ2-2	TRBV11-3	TGTGCCAGCAGCCCCCAGGGGAGGAACACCGGGGAGCTGTTTTTT	CASSPQGRNTGELFF
-	TRBD1	TRBJ2-5	TRBV9	TGTGCCAGCAGCCGGACAGGATTTGGGACCCAGTACTTC	CASSRTGFGTQYF
-	-	TRBJ2-7	TRBV15	TGTGCCACCAGCAGAATAACAGGGATAAGCGACGAGCAGTACTTC	CATSRITGISDEQYF
once	-	TRBJ1-1	TRBV11-2	TGTGCCAGCAGCTTAGTTATCGGTCGGAACACTGAAGCTTTCTTT	CASSLVIGRNTEAFF
-	TRBD1	TRBJ2-7	TRBV18	TGTGCCAGCTCACCCTCCGGGACAGCCTACGAGCAGTACTTC	CASSPSGTAYEQYF
-	-	TRBJ2-1	TRBV5-1	TGCGCCAGCAGCGCTGCTACAGGATACAATGAGCAGTTCTTC	CASSAATGYNEQFF
-	-	TRBJ2-7	TRBV28	TGTGCCAGCAGTCGTACCCACAGTAGTTACGAGCAGTACTTC	CASSRTHSSYEQYF
-	-	TRBJ2-5	TRBV5-1	TGCGCCAGCCAAGGACAGTTGAGGGAGCAGTACTTC	CASQGQLREQYF